This T cell receptor beta chain emerged from a study of CD8+ T cells in alopecia areata. Reverse transcribed after extraction, RNA yielded cDNA as the sequencing template. The method was immunoSEQ multiplex PCR; TCRdb's version includes in-frame clones alone and lacks a portion of them. Of 75,000 to 80,000 clones listed, around 67% are singletons. The treatment denotes: oral pan-JAK inhibitor, 5-10 mg twice daily. CDR1 is SGDLS and CDR2 is YYNGEE in the germline V gene. The CDR3 totals 15 residues. Between the trimmed V and J ends, which lost 3 bases and 6 bases, there was a span of 17 bases. This receptor was taken from a human donor with alopecia areata. The chain employs TRBV9 and TRBJ2-3, with no clear D. The sample was CD8+ T cells sorted from blood, taken at week 24, from a patient treated with tofacitinib. CDR3: CASSALQLAEDTQYF. CDR3 coding DNA: TGTGCCAGCAGCGCCCTCCAGCTCGCCGAGGATACGCAGTATTTT.